A selection of T cell receptor beta chains follows, all from one sample in a study of memory CD4+ T cells and cytomegalovirus serostatus. Data came from immunoSEQ multiplex PCR; TCRdb stores just in-frame clones and leaves some out. This table holds approximately 27,000 clones, 60% to 85% found once. Sequenced sample: memory CD4+ T cells from blood. These receptors came from an adult in good health and CMV-seronegative. CDR3s include the opening cysteine and the closing phenylalanine or tryptophan. The D gene is left open where the match is weak. Rows give clone size only sometimes, using once, few, many, or a class for an expanded clone.

D gene: NA
V gene: TRBV28
J gene: TRBJ1-6
clone size: NA
CDR3 protein: CASDLGVDSPLHF
CDR3 DNA: TGTGCCAGCGATCTCGGGGTGGATTCACCCCTCCACTTT

D gene: NA
V gene: TRBV4-2
J gene: TRBJ1-2
clone size: NA
CDR3 protein: CASSQTSTYGYTF
CDR3 DNA: TGTGCCAGCAGCCAGACGTCCACCTATGGCTACACCTTC

D gene: TRBD2
V gene: TRBV5-6
J gene: TRBJ2-7
clone size: NA
CDR3 protein: CASSSQRGTYEQYF
CDR3 DNA: TGTGCCAGCAGCTCGCAGCGGGGGACCTACGAGCAGTACTTC

D gene: TRBD2
V gene: TRBV28
J gene: TRBJ2-5
clone size: few
CDR3 protein: CASSLGLAGWETQYF
CDR3 DNA: TGTGCCAGCAGTTTAGGGCTAGCGGGATGGGAGACCCAGTACTTC

D gene: NA
V gene: TRBV18
J gene: TRBJ2-7
clone size: NA
CDR3 protein: CASSPRQNSYEQYF
CDR3 DNA: TGTGCCAGCTCACCACGACAGAACTCCTACGAGCAGTACTTC

D gene: NA
V gene: TRBV11-2
J gene: TRBJ1-1
clone size: NA
CDR3 protein: CASIQQGRGLPEAFF
CDR3 DNA: TGTGCCAGCATCCAACAGGGACGGGGTCTCCCTGAAGCTTTCTTT

D gene: NA
V gene: TRBV29-1
J gene: TRBJ2-7
clone size: NA
CDR3 protein: CSVGVDSHEQYF
CDR3 DNA: TGCAGCGTTGGAGTGGACTCCCACGAGCAGTACTTC

D gene: NA
V gene: TRBV7-2
J gene: TRBJ1-2
clone size: NA
CDR3 protein: CASSSEWADVDYGYTF
CDR3 DNA: TGTGCCAGCAGCTCAGAGTGGGCGGACGTGGACTATGGCTACACCTTC

D gene: TRBD2
V gene: TRBV6-5
J gene: TRBJ2-4
clone size: NA
CDR3 protein: CASSPRTSGGERFF
CDR3 DNA: TGTGCCAGCAGTCCCCGGACTAGCGGGGGGGAGAGGTTCTTC

D gene: NA
V gene: TRBV30
J gene: TRBJ1-5
clone size: NA
CDR3 protein: CAWTPGQSQPQHF
CDR3 DNA: TGTGCCTGGACCCCCGGACAGTCTCAGCCCCAGCATTTT

D gene: NA
V gene: TRBV2
J gene: TRBJ1-1
clone size: NA
CDR3 protein: CASSYGGDSTEAFF
CDR3 DNA: TGTGCCAGCAGTTACGGGGGTGATAGCACTGAAGCTTTCTTT

D gene: NA
V gene: TRBV11-2
J gene: TRBJ2-5
clone size: NA
CDR3 protein: CASSLSEGGTQYF
CDR3 DNA: TGTGCCAGCAGCCTCAGTGAGGGAGGGACCCAGTACTTC

D gene: TRBD2
V gene: TRBV6-6
J gene: TRBJ2-1
clone size: NA
CDR3 protein: CASRGGLRGDEQFF
CDR3 DNA: TGTGCCAGCAGGGGAGGACTCCGGGGGGATGAGCAGTTCTTC

D gene: NA
V gene: TRBV5-6
J gene: TRBJ1-3
clone size: NA
CDR3 protein: CASSLEGRGARGNTIYF
CDR3 DNA: TGTGCCAGCAGCTTGGAGGGGCGGGGGGCTCGTGGAAACACCATATATTTT

D gene: NA
V gene: TRBV5-5
J gene: TRBJ2-6
clone size: NA
CDR3 protein: CASSLGSSGANVLTF
CDR3 DNA: TGTGCCAGCAGCTTGGGGAGTTCTGGGGCCAACGTCCTGACTTTC

D gene: TRBD1
V gene: TRBV7-2
J gene: TRBJ2-5
clone size: NA
CDR3 protein: CASSLQGEETQYF
CDR3 DNA: TGTGCCAGCAGCTTACAGGGGGAAGAGACCCAGTACTTC